These 9 T cell receptor delta chains were all obtained from the same sample, sequenced in a study of γδ T cells in repeated Plasmodium falciparum infection. Vgamma9/Vdelta2+ and Vdelta2-negative gammadelta T cells were flow-sorted from PBMC for bulk sequencing. TCRdb applied CATT to the multiplex PCR reads for clone calling. This sample yields roughly 90,000 delta-chain clones, of which roughly 0.9% are seen a single time; approximately 10% belongs to the top ten. Sequenced: gamma-delta T cells from blood. Receptors originate from a pool of human donors (malaria-infected and uninfected, not separated).

There are many counts of this clone. This may arise from a read error, as a much more abundant clone is one base away. The sample carries other DNA sequences with the same CDR3. The V gene is TRDV2, the J gene TRDJ1; TRDD3 matches at 9 bases. Germline V gene lookup returns CDR1 GEAIGNYY and CDR2 EKD. CDR3 size: 18 residues. V lost 0 bases and J lost 1; bases outside the gene matches: 11. CDR3 sequence reads: CACDTLVLGDTPTDKLIF. The DNA of the CDR3 is TGTGCCTGTGACACCTTGGTACTGGGGGACACTCCCACCGATAAACTCATCTTT.

This clone was seen more than once but under ten times. TCRdb lists the protein of a much larger clone for this DNA, which differs at residue 3, so this is likely a read error; the protein given here is translated from the DNA itself. V and J are TRDV2 and TRDJ2; 9 nucleotides align to TRDD3. TCRdb records no J gene; here it was assigned by comparing the DNA to germline. Germline values: CDR1 GEAIGNYY, CDR2 EKD. CDR3 length: 14 amino acids. The DNA for the CDR3 is TGTGCCCGTGACCAACTGGGGGAACCCGCACAACTCTTCTTT. Residues: CARDQLGEPAQLFF.

Only a few counts were recorded for this clone. TCRdb's entry gives the protein of a much larger clone, which mismatches this DNA's translation at residue 4, likely from a read error; the protein reported here is translated from the DNA. The rearrangement joins TRDV2 to TRDJ1; 12 nucleotides match TRDD3. No J segment appears in TCRdb, so it was assigned here by matching the sequence to germline. Germline lookup yields CDR1 GEAIGNYY and CDR2 EKD. With V trimmed by 5 bases and J by 1 base, 13 bases remained unmatched. This CDR3 is 18 amino acids long. CDR3 loop: CACGSRYWGIPGTDKLIF. CDR3 DNA sequence: TGTGCCTGTGGCTCCCGGTACTGGGGGATACCAGGCACCGATAAACTCATCTTT.

This clone was detected only a few times. The protein held in TCRdb is that of a much larger clone and does not match this DNA's translation at residue 10, likely because of a read error; the protein shown is translated from the DNA. J gene calling gave no result, while the V gene is TRDV1. This CDR3 has 16 residues. Germline V gene sequence: CDR1 TSWWSYY, CDR2 QGS. CDR3 amino acids: CALGERVVGETSGLIF. The CDR3 DNA is TGTGCTCTTGGGGAACGCGTTGTTGGAGAGACTTCGGGGCTCATCTTT.

This sequence joins TRDV3 and TRDJ1; TRDD3 aligns across 12 bases. Since TCRdb gives no J gene, matching the DNA to germline was used here to assign it. CDR1 and CDR2 from the germline V gene are TVYSNPD and GDNSRS (reference sequence). V lost 1 base to trimming and J lost 3 bases; unmatched junction nucleotides: 12. The CDR3 is 17 residues long. The CDR3 nucleotides read TGTGCCTTTATGCCCCGACACTGGGGGATACAACCCGATAAACTCATCTTT. Translated, it gives CAFMPRHWGIQPDKLIF.

This clone was counted between two and nine times. This DNA translates differently at residue 8 from the TCRdb protein, which is that of a much larger clone; a read error is likely, and the protein shown is the DNA's own translation. V is TRDV2 and J is TRDJ1; no definite D call. Since TCRdb gives no J gene, matching the DNA to germline was used here to assign it. Germline lookup yields CDR1 GEAIGNYY and CDR2 EKD. The CDR3 consists of 18 residues. Trimming shortened V by 0 bases and J by 0 bases, and 19 bases separated the two germline ends. The CDR3 is CACDTGRTGVGDTDKLIF. In DNA form, the CDR3 reads TGTGCCTGTGACACCGGTCGAACCGGGGTGGGAGACACCGATAAACTCATCTTT.

This clone showed up just a few times. The protein recorded in TCRdb matches a much larger clone and deviates from this DNA's translation at residue 3, suggesting a read error; the protein here is obtained by translating the DNA. This chain joins TRDV1 and TRDJ1, with a tentative D call TRDD3 (5 bases). Assignment of the J gene here rests on matching the DNA to germline, because TCRdb gives none. Germline lookup yields CDR1 TSWWSYY and CDR2 QGS. CDR3 size: 21 residues. The CDR3 bases are TGTGCTATTGGGGAACGTCCCCAGAAGCGGGATTATGCCCTTTCTACCGATAAACTCATCTTT. Protein sequence: CAIGERPQKRDYALSTDKLIF.

This clone came up many times. This DNA's translation and the protein TCRdb lists, from a much larger clone, do not match at residue 13, likely due to a read error; the protein shown is translated from the DNA. J is TRDJ1 and V is TRDV2; 10 bases match TRDD3. CDR1 and CDR2 from the germline V gene are GEAIGNYY and EKD. The CDR3 contains 20 residues. V lost 2 bases, J lost 7 bases, and 24 bases stayed unmatched. In nucleotides, the CDR3 is TGTGCCTGTGACAGCGTTCGGAACTGGGGGGATACGGCTGCGCGTTCTAAACTCATCTTT. Protein: CACDSVRNWGDTAARSKLIF.

The sample holds a few counts of this clone. A far larger clone is a single base away, which makes a read error likely. Within the sample, other DNA sequences also encode this same CDR3. The rearrangement uses TRDV2 and TRDJ1, with D possibly being TRDD3 (6 bases). TCRdb offers no J gene call, so here the DNA was matched to germline to obtain one. The CDR3 loop spans 17 amino acids. Per the germline V gene, CDR1 is GEAIGNYY and CDR2 is EKD. The germline V and J ends were trimmed by 0 bases and 7 bases, with 23 bases remaining between them. The CDR3 region has the DNA TGTGCCTGTGACACCCGTGTCGATACTGGGTGCGAGTGTAAACTCATCTTT. Translated, it gives CACDTRVDTGCECKLIF.